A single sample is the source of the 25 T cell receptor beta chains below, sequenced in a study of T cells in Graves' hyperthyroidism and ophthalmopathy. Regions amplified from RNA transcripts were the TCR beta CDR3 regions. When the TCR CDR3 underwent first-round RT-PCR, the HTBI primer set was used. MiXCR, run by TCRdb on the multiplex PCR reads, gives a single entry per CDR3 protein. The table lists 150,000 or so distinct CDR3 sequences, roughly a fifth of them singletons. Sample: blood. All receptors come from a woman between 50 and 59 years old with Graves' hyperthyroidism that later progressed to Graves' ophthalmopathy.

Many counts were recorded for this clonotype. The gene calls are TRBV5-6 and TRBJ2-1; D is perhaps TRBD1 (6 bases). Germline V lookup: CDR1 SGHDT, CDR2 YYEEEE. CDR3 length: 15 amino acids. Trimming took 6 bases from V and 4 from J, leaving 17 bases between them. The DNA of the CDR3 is TGTGCCAGCACCTCTGTTACAGGGACATACAATGAGCAGTTCTTC. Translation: CASTSVTGTYNEQFF.

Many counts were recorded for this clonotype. This CDR3 reads CASNLLGDRYEQYF. As DNA, the CDR3 is TGTGCCAGCAACCTTTTAGGGGATCGCTACGAGCAGTACTTC. The chain carries TRBV13 and TRBJ2-7; D is possibly TRBD1 (5 bases). The CDR3 loop spans 14 amino acids. Germline-derived CDR1 and CDR2 are PRHDT and FYEKMQ (reference sequence). Trimming cost V 7 bases and J 3 bases, with 16 bases left between them.

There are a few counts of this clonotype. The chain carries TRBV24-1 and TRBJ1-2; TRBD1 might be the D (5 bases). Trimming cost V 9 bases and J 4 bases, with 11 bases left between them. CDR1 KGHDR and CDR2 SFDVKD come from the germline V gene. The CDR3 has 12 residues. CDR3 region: CATGGGGYGYTF. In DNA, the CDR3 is TGTGCCACCGGGGGGGGAGGCTATGGCTACACCTTC.

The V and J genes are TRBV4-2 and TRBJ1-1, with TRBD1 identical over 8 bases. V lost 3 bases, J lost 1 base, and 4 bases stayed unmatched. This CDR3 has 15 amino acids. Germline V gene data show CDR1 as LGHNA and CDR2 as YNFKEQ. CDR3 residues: CASSQEDRANTEAFF. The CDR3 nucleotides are TGTGCCAGCAGCCAGGAGGACAGGGCGAACACTGAAGCTTTCTTT.

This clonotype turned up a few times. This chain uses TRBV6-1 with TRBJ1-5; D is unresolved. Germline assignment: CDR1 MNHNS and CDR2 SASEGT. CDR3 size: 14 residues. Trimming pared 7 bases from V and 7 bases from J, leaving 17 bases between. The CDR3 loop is CASTERGNSQPQHF. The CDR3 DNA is TGTGCCAGCACCGAACGCGGGAACAGCCAGCCCCAGCATTTT.

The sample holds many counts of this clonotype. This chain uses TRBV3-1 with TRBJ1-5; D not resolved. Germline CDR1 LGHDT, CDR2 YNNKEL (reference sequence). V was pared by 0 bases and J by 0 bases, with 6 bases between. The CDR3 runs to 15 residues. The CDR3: CASSQDPNSNQPQHF. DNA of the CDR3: TGTGCCAGCAGCCAAGACCCGAATAGCAATCAGCCCCAGCATTTT.

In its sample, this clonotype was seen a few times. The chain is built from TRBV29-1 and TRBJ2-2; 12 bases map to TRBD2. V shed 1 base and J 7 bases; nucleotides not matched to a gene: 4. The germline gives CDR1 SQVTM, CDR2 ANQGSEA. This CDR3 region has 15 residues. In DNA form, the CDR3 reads TGCAGCGTTGAAGGACTAGCGGGAGCGGTCGGGGAGCTGTTTTTT. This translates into CSVEGLAGAVGELFF.

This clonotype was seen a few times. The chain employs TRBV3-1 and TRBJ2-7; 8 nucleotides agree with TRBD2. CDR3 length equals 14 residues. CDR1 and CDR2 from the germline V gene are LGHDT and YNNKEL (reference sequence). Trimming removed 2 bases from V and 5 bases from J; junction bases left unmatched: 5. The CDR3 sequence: CASSQLAGANEQYF. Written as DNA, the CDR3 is TGTGCCAGCAGCCAACTAGCGGGTGCAAACGAGCAGTACTTC.

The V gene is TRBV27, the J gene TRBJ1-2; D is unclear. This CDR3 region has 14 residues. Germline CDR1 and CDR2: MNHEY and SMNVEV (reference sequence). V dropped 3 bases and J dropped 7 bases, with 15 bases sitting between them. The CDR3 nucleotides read TGTGCCAGCAGTTTCAGCAGCGGACCCCGTGGCTACACCTTC. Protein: CASSFSSGPRGYTF.

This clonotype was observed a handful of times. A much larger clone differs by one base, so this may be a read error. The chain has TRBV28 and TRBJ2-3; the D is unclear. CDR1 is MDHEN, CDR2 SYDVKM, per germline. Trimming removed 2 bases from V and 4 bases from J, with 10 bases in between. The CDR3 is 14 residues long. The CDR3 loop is CASSLRQSADTQYF. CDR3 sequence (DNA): TGTGCCAGCAGTTTACGGCAGAGCGCAGATACGCAGTATTTT. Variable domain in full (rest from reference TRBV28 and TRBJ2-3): DVKVTQSSRYLVKRTGEKVFLECVQDMDHENMFWYRQDPGLGLRLIYFSYDVKMKEKGDIPEGYSVSREKKERFSLILESASTNQTSMYLCASSLRQSADTQYFGPGTRLTVL.

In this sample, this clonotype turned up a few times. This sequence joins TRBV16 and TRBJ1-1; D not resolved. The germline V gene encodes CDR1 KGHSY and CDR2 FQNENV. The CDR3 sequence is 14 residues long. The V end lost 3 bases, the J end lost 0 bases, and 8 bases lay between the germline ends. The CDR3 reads CASSHNGLNTEAFF. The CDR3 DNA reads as TGTGCCAGCAGCCACAACGGACTGAACACTGAAGCTTTCTTT.

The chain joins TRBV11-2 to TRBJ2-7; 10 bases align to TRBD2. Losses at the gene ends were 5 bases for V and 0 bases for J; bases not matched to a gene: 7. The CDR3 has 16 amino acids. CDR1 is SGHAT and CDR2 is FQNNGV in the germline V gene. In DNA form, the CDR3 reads TGTGCCAGCAGCCCTAGACCTAGCGGGAGCTCCTACGAGCAGTACTTC. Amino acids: CASSPRPSGSSYEQYF.

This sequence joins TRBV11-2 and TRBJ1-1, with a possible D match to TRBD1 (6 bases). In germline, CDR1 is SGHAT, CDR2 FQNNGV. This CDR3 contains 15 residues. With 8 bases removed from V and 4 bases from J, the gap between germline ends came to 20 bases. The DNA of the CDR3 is TGTGCCAGCCCAACGGGGGCGGGGCGAGGCACTGAAGCTTTCTTT. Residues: CASPTGAGRGTEAFF.

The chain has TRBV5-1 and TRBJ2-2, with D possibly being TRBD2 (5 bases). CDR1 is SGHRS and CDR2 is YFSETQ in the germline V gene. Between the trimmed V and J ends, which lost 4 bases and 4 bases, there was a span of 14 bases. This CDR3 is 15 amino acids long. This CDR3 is CASSRVATTTGELFF. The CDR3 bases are TGCGCCAGCAGCAGGGTAGCGACCACCACCGGGGAGCTGTTTTTT. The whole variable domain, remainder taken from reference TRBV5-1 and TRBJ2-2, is KAGVTQTPRYLIKTRGQQVTLSCSPISGHRSVSWYQQTPGQGLQFLFEYFSETQRNKGNFPGRFSGRQFSNSRSEMNVSTLELGDSALYLCASSRVATTTGELFFGEGSRLTVL.

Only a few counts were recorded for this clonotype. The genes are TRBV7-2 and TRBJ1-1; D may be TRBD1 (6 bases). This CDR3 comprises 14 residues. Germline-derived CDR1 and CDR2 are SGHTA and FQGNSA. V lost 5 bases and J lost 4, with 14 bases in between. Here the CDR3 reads CASSDRGGGTEAFF. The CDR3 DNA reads TGTGCCAGCAGCGACCGGGGGGGCGGCACTGAAGCTTTCTTT.

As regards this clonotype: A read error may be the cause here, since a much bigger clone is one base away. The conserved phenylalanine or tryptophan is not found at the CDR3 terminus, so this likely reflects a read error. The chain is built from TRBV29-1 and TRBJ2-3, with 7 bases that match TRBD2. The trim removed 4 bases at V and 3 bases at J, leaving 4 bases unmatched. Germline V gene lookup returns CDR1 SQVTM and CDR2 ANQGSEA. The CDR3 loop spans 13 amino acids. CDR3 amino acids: CSVGGRDTDTQYL. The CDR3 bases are TGCAGCGTTGGCGGGAGAGATACAGATACGCAGTATCTT.

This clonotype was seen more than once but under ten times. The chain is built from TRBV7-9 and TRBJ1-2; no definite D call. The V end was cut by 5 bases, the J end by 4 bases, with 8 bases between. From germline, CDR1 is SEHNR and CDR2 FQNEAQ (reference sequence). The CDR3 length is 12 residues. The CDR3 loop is CASSPEIYGYTF. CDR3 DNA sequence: TGTGCCAGCAGCCCAGAAATCTATGGCTACACCTTC.

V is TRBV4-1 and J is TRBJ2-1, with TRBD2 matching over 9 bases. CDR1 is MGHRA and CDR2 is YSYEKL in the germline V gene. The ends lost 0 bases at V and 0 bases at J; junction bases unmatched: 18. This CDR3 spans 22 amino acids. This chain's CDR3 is CASSQEDYSGRGLHSSYNEQFF. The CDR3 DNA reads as TGCGCCAGCAGCCAAGAGGACTATAGCGGGAGAGGGCTTCATAGCTCCTACAATGAGCAGTTCTTC.

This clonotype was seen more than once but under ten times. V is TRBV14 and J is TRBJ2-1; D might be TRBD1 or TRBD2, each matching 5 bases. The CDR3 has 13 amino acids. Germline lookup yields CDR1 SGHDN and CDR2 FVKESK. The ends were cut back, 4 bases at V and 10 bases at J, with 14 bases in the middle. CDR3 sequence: CASSRGRGGEQFF. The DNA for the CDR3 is TGTGCCAGCAGCCGGGGACGGGGTGGGGAGCAGTTCTTC.

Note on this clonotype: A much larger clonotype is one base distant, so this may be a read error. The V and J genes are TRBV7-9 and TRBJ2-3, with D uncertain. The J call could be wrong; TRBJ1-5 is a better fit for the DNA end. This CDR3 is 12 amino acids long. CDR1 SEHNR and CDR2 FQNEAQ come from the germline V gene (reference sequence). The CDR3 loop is CASSFSTDTQHF. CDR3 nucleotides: TGTGCCAGCAGCTTCAGCACAGATACGCAGCATTTT.

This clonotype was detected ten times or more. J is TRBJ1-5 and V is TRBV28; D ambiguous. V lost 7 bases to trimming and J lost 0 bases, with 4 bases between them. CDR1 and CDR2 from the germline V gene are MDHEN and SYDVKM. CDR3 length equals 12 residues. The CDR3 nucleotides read TGTGCCAGCACCTATAGCAATCAGCCCCAGCATTTT. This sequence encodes CASTYSNQPQHF.

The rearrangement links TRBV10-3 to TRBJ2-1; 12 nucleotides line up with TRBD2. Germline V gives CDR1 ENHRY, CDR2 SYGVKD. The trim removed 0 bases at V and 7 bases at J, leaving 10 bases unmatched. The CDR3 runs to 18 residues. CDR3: CAISESLSTSGSGNEQFF. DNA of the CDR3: TGTGCCATCAGTGAGTCGTTATCGACTAGCGGGAGCGGTAATGAGCAGTTCTTC.

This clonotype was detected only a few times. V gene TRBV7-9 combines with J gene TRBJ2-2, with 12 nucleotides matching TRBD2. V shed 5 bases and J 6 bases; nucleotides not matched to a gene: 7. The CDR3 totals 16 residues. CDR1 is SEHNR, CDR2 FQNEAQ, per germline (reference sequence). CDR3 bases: TGTGCCAGCAGCGCCCGACTAGCGGGAGTCCCCGGGGAGCTGTTTTTT. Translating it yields CASSARLAGVPGELFF.

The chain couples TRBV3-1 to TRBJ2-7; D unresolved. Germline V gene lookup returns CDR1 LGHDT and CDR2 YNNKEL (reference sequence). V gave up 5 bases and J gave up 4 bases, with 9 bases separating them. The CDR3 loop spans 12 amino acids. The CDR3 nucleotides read TGTGCCAGCAGCTTACGTGTTTACGAGCAGTACTTC. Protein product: CASSLRVYEQYF.

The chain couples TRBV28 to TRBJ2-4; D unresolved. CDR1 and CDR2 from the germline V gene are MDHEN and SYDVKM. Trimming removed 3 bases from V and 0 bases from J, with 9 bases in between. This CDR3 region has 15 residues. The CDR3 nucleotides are TGTGCCAGCAGTTTGAGTTCGGGAGCCAAAAACATTCAGTACTTC. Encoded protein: CASSLSSGAKNIQYF.